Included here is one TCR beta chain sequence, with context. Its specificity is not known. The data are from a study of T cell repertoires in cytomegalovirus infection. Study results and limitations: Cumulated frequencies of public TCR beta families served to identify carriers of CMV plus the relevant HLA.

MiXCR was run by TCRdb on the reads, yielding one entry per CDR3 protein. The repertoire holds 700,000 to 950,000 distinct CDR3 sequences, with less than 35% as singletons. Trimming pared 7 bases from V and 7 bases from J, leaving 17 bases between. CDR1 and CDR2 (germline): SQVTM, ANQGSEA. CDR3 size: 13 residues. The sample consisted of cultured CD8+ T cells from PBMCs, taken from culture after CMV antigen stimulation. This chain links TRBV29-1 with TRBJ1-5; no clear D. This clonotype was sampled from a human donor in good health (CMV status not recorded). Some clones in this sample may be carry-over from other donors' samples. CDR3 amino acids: CSAGPGGGQPQHF. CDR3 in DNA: TGCAGCGCCGGGCCGGGAGGAGGGCAGCCCCAGCATTTT.